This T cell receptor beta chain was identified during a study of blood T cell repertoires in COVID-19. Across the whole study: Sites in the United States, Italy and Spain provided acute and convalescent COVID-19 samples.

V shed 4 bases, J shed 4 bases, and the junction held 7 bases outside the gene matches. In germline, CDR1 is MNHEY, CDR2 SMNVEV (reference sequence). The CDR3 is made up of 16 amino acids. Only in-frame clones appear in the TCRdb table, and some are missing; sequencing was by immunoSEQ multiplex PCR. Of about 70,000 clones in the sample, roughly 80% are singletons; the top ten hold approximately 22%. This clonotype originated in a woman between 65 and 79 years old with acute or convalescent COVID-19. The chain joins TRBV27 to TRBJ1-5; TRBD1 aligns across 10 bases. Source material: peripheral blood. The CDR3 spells CASSSRTGGPNQPQHF. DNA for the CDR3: TGTGCCAGCAGTTCGCGGACAGGGGGGCCAAATCAGCCCCAGCATTTT.